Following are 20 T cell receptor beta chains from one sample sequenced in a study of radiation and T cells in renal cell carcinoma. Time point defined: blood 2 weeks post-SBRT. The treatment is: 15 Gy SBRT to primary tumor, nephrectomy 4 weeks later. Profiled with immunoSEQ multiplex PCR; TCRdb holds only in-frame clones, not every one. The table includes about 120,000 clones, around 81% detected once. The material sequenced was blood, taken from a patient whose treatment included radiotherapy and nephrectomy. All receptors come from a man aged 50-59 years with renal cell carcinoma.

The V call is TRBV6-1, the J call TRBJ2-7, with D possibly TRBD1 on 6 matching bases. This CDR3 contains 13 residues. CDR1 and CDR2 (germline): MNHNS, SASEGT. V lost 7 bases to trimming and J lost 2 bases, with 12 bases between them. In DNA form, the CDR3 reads TGTGCCAGCACCCGGGACACAGCCTACGAGCAGTACTTC. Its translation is CASTRDTAYEQYF.

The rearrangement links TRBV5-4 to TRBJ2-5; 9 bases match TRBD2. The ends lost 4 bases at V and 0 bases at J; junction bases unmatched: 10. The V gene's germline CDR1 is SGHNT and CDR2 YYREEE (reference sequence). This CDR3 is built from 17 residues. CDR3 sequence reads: CASSGGRTSANQETQYF. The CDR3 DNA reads TGTGCCAGCAGCGGCGGACGGACTAGCGCGAACCAAGAGACCCAGTACTTC.

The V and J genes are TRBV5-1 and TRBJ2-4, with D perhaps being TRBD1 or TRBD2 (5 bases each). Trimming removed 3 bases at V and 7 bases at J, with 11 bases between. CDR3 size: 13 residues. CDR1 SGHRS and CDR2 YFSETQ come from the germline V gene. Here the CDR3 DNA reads TGCGCCAGCAGCTCTGGGGACGGTAACATTCAGTACTTC. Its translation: CASSSGDGNIQYF.

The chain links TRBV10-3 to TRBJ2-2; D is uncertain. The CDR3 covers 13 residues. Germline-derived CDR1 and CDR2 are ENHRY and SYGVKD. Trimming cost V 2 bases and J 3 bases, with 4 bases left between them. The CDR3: CAISEKYTGELFF. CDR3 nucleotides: TGTGCCATCAGTGAGAAGTACACCGGGGAGCTGTTTTTT.

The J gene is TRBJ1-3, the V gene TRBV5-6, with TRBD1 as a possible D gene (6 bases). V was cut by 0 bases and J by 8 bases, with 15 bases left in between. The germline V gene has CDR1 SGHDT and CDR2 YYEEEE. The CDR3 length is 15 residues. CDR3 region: CASSLAAGAGHTIYF. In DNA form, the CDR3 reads TGTGCCAGCAGCTTGGCCGCGGGGGCGGGACACACCATATATTTT.

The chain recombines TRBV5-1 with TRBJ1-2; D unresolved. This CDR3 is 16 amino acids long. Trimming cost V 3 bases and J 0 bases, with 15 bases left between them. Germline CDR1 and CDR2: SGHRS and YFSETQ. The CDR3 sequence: CASSSDGLTANYGYTF. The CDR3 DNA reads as TGCGCCAGCAGCTCTGACGGACTAACCGCTAACTATGGCTACACCTTC.

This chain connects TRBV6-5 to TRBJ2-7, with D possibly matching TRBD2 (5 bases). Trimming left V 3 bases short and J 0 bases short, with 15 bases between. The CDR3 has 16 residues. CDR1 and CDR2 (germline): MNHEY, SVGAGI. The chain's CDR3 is CASSYRAGGASYEQYF. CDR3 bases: TGTGCCAGCAGTTATAGGGCGGGCGGAGCCTCCTACGAGCAGTACTTC.

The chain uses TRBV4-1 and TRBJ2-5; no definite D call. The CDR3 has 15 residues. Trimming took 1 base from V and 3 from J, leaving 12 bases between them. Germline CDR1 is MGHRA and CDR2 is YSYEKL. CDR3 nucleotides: TGCGCCAGCAGCCAAGGTTCACTGTATAAAGAGACCCAGTACTTC. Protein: CASSQGSLYKETQYF.

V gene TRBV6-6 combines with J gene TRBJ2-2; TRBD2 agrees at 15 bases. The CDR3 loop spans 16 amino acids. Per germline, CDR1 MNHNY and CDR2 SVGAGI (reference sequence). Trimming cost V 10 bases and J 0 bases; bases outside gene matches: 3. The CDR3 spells CAIGLAGGPNTGELFF. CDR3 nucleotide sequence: TGTGCCATCGGACTAGCGGGGGGGCCGAACACCGGGGAGCTGTTTTTT.

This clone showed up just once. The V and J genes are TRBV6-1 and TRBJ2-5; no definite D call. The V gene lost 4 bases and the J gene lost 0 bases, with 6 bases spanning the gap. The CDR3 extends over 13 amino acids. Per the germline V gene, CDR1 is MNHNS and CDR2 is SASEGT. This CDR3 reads CASSGTYQETQYF. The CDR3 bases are TGTGCCAGCAGTGGCACATACCAAGAGACCCAGTACTTC.

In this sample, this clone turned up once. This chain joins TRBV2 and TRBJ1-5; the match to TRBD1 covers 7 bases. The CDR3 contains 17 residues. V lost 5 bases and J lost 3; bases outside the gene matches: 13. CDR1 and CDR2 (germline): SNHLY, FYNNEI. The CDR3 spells CASSSDRAFSTNQPQHF. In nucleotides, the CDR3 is TGTGCCAGCAGTTCAGACAGGGCTTTCTCAACCAATCAGCCCCAGCATTTT.

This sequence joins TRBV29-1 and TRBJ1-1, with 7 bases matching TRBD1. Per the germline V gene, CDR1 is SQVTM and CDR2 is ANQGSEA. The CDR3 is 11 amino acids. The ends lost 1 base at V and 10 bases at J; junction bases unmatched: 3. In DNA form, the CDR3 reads TGCAGCGTTGAAGGACAGGGCGTAGCTTTCTTT. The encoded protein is CSVEGQGVAFF.

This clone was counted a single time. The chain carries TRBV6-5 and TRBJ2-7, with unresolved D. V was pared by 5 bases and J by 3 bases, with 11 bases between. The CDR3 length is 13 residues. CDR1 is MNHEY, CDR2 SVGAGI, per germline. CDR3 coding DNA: TGTGCCAGCAGTCGAAAGCGACTCTACGAGCAGTACTTC. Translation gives CASSRKRLYEQYF.

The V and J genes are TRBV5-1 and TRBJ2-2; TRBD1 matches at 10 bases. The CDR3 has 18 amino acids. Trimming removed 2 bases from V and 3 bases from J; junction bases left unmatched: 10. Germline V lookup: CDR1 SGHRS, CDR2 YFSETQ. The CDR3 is CASSFGRKGTGDTGELFF. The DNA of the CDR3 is TGCGCCAGCAGCTTTGGACGTAAAGGGACAGGGGACACCGGGGAGCTGTTTTTT.

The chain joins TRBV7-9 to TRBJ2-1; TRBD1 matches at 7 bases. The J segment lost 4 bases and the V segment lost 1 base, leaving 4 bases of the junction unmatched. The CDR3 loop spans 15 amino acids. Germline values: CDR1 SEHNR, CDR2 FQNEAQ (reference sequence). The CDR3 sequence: CASSLGQGVYNEQFF. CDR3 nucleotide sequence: TGTGCCAGCAGCTTAGGACAGGGCGTATACAATGAGCAGTTCTTC.

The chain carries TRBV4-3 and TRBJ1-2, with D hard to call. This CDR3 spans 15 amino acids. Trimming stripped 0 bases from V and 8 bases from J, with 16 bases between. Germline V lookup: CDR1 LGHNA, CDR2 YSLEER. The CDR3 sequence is CASSQDPRSEGGYTF. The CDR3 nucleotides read TGCGCCAGCAGCCAAGATCCGCGGAGCGAAGGGGGCTACACCTTC.

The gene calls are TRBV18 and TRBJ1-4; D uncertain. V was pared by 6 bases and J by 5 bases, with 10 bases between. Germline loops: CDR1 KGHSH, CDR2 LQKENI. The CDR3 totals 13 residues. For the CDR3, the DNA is TGTGCCAGCTCCTGGACGGCGAATGAAAAACTGTTTTTT. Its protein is CASSWTANEKLFF.

CDR3 amino acids: CASSQDLAAWTGELFF. For the CDR3, the DNA is TGTGCCAGCAGCCAAGACCTAGCAGCCTGGACCGGGGAGCTGTTTTTT. The chain has TRBV14 and TRBJ2-2, with a tentative D call TRBD2 (5 bases). V was cut by 0 bases and J by 5 bases, with 13 bases left in between. The CDR3 length is 16 residues. Germline V gives CDR1 SGHDN, CDR2 FVKESK.

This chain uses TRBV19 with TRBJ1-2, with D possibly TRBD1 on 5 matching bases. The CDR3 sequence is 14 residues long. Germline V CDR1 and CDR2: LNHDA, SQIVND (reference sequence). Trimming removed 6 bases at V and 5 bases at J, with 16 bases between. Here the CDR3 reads CASRPQGGKYGYTF. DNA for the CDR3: TGTGCCAGTAGACCCCAGGGAGGGAAGTATGGCTACACCTTC.

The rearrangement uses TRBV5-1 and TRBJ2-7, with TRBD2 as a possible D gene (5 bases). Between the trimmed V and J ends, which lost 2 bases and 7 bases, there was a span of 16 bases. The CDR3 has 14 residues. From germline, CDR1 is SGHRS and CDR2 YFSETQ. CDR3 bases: TGCGCCAGCAGCTTACGAGAGGCCCGGGAAGAGCAGTACTTC. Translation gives CASSLREAREEQYF.